Following are 26 T cell receptor beta chains from one sample sequenced in a study of beta chain features in type 1 diabetes. Expressed TCRB transcripts got sequenced, as all isolated RNA was reverse transcribed. The repertoire was sequenced with immunoSEQ multiplex PCR; TCRdb's copy has only in-frame clones and lacks some. The sample contains under 900,000 clones, around a sixth of which appear only once. The sample was naive CD4+ T cells from blood. These TCRs come from a woman in her late teens or twenties in good health.

This clone was picked up a small number of times. V and J are TRBV7-2 and TRBJ2-7, with 7 bases aligning to TRBD1. Germline V gene sequence: CDR1 SGHTA, CDR2 FQGNSA. This CDR3 has 16 amino acids. V gave up 5 bases and J gave up 2 bases; unmatched junction bases: 12. CDR3 protein: CASSQYDRVSAYEQYF. The CDR3 region has the DNA TGTGCCAGCAGCCAATATGACAGGGTTTCGGCCTACGAGCAGTACTTC.

The chain uses TRBV7-3 and TRBJ2-7; a weak D match, TRBD2 (5 bases). Between the trimmed V and J ends, which lost 5 bases and 3 bases, there was a span of 14 bases. Looked up from germline, CDR1 is SGHTA and CDR2 is FQGTGA. The CDR3 sequence is 14 residues long. Here the CDR3 reads CASSVRTQDYEQYF. The DNA of the CDR3 is TGTGCCAGCAGCGTACGGACTCAGGACTACGAGCAGTACTTC.

The chain employs TRBV15 and TRBJ2-2; D may be TRBD2 (6 bases). Per the germline V gene, CDR1 is LNHNV and CDR2 is YYDKDF (reference sequence). With 4 bases removed from V and 9 bases from J, the gap between germline ends came to 21 bases. The CDR3 runs 16 residues. Here the CDR3 DNA reads TGTGCCACCAGCACCCCCTCCGGGACTGTCCTCAGGGAGCTGTTTTTT. Translating it yields CATSTPSGTVLRELFF.

V and J are TRBV19 and TRBJ1-5, with no clear D. There are 16 residues in the CDR3. The V gene lost 0 bases and the J gene lost 3 bases, with 12 bases spanning the gap. The germline gives CDR1 LNHDA, CDR2 SQIVND (reference sequence). CDR3 sequence (DNA): TGTGCCAGTAGTATAGAATTAGGGCACTACAATCAGCCCCAGCATTTT. This translates into CASSIELGHYNQPQHF.

The chain joins TRBV7-9 to TRBJ2-7, with D possibly TRBD1 on 6 matching bases. The CDR3 runs 12 residues. The V gene's germline CDR1 is SEHNR and CDR2 FQNEAQ (reference sequence). Trimming shortened V by 5 bases and J by 5 bases, and 10 bases separated the two germline ends. This CDR3 reads CASSQGTNEQYF. As DNA, the CDR3 is TGTGCCAGCAGCCAAGGGACAAACGAGCAGTACTTC.

A few counts support this clone. Written as DNA, the CDR3 is TGTGCCAGCAGTAGATCTAGCGGGACCCGGGGGTCCACAGATACGCAGTATTTT. Translating it yields CASSRSSGTRGSTDTQYF. The chain combines TRBV27 with TRBJ2-3; 9 positions agree with TRBD2. The length of the CDR3 is 18 residues. V lost 5 bases to trimming and J lost 2 bases; unmatched junction nucleotides: 14. Germline V gene data show CDR1 as MNHEY and CDR2 as SMNVEV (reference sequence).

This clone has a handful of counts. The chain links TRBV10-3 to TRBJ2-7; 10 nucleotides match TRBD1. Looked up from germline, CDR1 is ENHRY and CDR2 is SYGVKD. The CDR3 runs to 14 residues. The trim removed 10 bases at V and 5 bases at J, leaving 11 bases unmatched. CDR3 sequence reads: CATNRDRGTDEQYF. DNA for the CDR3: TGTGCCACGAACCGGGACAGGGGTACCGACGAGCAGTACTTC.

This clone was detected once. The chain combines TRBV12-5 with TRBJ1-1; maybe TRBD1 (5 bases). V was clipped by 1 base and J by 1 base, with 10 bases between them. The CDR3 has 15 residues. Per germline, CDR1 LGHNT and CDR2 FRNRAP. DNA of the CDR3: TGTGCTAGTGGTTTGGGGGGCACCTCGAACACTGAAGCTTTCTTT. Protein: CASGLGGTSNTEAFF.

This chain uses TRBV5-4 with TRBJ2-3; a possible D gene is TRBD2 (6 bases). Trimming shortened V by 5 bases and J by 7 bases, and 20 bases separated the two germline ends. CDR1 is SGHNT, CDR2 YYREEE, per germline (reference sequence). The CDR3 is made up of 15 amino acids. CDR3 residues: CASRQTNGRYNTQYF. CDR3 nucleotides: TGTGCCAGCAGGCAGACTAACGGGAGATATAATACGCAGTATTTT.

The gene calls are TRBV6-1 and TRBJ1-2; D gene ambiguous. This CDR3 is 13 amino acids long. Trimming took off 6 bases at V and 5 bases at J, with 13 bases between the two ends. CDR1 and CDR2 (germline): MNHNS, SASEGT. DNA for the CDR3: TGTGCCAGCAGGAGTGGCGTGGCGTATGGCTACACCTTC. Its protein product is CASRSGVAYGYTF.

This clone was observed a few times. The chain carries TRBV6-5 and TRBJ1-5; 9 nucleotides line up with TRBD1. With V trimmed by 5 bases and J by 4 bases, 6 bases remained unmatched. The CDR3 length is 15 residues. CDR1 is MNHEY, CDR2 SVGAGI, per germline. The CDR3 region is CASSSAGTGNQPQHF. As DNA, the CDR3 is TGTGCCAGCAGTAGCGCCGGGACAGGGAATCAGCCCCAGCATTTT.

This rearrangement joins TRBV6-5 to TRBJ2-5; 7 nucleotides line up with TRBD1. This CDR3 has 13 amino acids. Unmatched junction bases numbered 7, after V lost 7 bases and J lost 5 bases. CDR1 is MNHEY and CDR2 is SVGAGI in the germline V gene. DNA of the CDR3: TGTGCCAGCATGAGGGGGCAGGGGGAGACCCAGTACTTC. Translated, it gives CASMRGQGETQYF.

This clone was counted only a few times. In DNA form, the CDR3 reads TGTGCCAGCAGCTTAGCCCCTCTTTCCAAGAACACCGGGGAGCTGTTTTTT. This gives the protein CASSLAPLSKNTGELFF. V gene TRBV7-9 combines with J gene TRBJ2-2, with D unresolved. The germline gives CDR1 SEHNR, CDR2 FQNEAQ (reference sequence). This CDR3 is built from 17 residues. The V end lost 0 bases, the J end lost 1 base, and 12 bases lay between the germline ends.

This clone occurred a few times. The chain couples TRBV5-4 to TRBJ2-1, with 7 bases aligning to TRBD1. V lost 6 bases to trimming and J lost 8 bases; unmatched junction nucleotides: 11. Germline values: CDR1 SGHNT, CDR2 YYREEE (reference sequence). The CDR3 spans 14 residues. CDR3 residues: CASNSRTGPHEQFF. CDR3 in DNA: TGTGCCAGCAACTCACGGACAGGACCCCATGAGCAGTTCTTC.

In this sample, this clone turned up a few times. The chain couples TRBV28 to TRBJ2-6; 8 nucleotides agree with TRBD1. Germline lookup yields CDR1 MDHEN and CDR2 SYDVKM. The J segment lost 0 bases and the V segment lost 8 bases, leaving 6 bases of the junction unmatched. This CDR3 spans 16 amino acids. CDR3 coding DNA: TGTGCCAGCGAGACAGGGGCAAGCTCTGGGGCCAACGTCCTGACTTTC. Amino acid sequence: CASETGASSGANVLTF.

This clone has just a few counts. The rearrangement joins TRBV2 to TRBJ2-1; D might be TRBD2 (6 bases). From germline, CDR1 is SNHLY and CDR2 FYNNEI. The CDR3 spans 13 residues. With 10 bases removed from V and 5 bases from J, the gap between germline ends came to 15 bases. The CDR3 DNA sequence: TGTGCCACCCGGGACTGGAAAAACAATGAGCAGTTCTTC. Amino acids: CATRDWKNNEQFF.

This clone was detected only once. Other nucleotide sequences in the sample specify the same CDR3. V is TRBV28 and J is TRBJ2-1, with 8 positions matching TRBD2. From germline, CDR1 is MDHEN and CDR2 SYDVKM. With 6 bases clipped from V and 6 bases from J, the junction kept 4 bases outside the gene matches. The CDR3 runs 13 residues. The CDR3 here is CASSSSGPNEQFF. CDR3 coding DNA: TGTGCCAGCAGCTCTAGCGGGCCCAATGAGCAGTTCTTC.

The chain employs TRBV7-2 and TRBJ1-3; D not certain. Germline CDR1 is SGHTA and CDR2 is FQGNSA. The CDR3 totals 15 residues. Trimming removed 0 bases from V and 1 base from J, with 7 bases in between. CDR3: CASSLAPRSGNTIYF. The CDR3 DNA reads as TGTGCCAGCAGCTTAGCACCACGGTCTGGAAACACCATATATTTT.

This clone showed up just a few times. The rearrangement joins TRBV5-1 to TRBJ2-4; possible D gene TRBD2, 6 bases. V lost 0 bases to trimming and J lost 5 bases, with 9 bases between them. The CDR3 is made up of 14 amino acids. Per the germline V gene, CDR1 is SGHRS and CDR2 is YFSETQ. CDR3 coding DNA: TGCGCCAGCAGCTTGGTCGGCGGGGAAAACATTCAGTACTTC. This sequence encodes CASSLVGGENIQYF.

J is TRBJ2-7 and V is TRBV25-1; 8 bases are a match to TRBD1. The CDR3 spans 16 residues. The J segment lost 1 base and the V segment lost 7 bases, leaving 12 bases of the junction unmatched. Germline-derived CDR1 and CDR2 are MGHDK and SYGVNS. DNA of the CDR3: TGTGCCAGCACCCCAGGGGGCGCAGGGGTATCCTACGAGCAGTACTTC. This encodes CASTPGGAGVSYEQYF.

The J gene is TRBJ2-4, the V gene TRBV28; 11 bases agree with TRBD1. Germline V CDR1 and CDR2: MDHEN, SYDVKM. The CDR3 spans 16 residues. With 6 bases clipped from V and 3 bases from J, the junction kept 7 bases outside the gene matches. The CDR3 DNA reads as TGTGCCAGCAGCCCGGACAGGGGGCAGGGCAAAAACATTCAGTACTTC. Its translation is CASSPDRGQGKNIQYF.

The chain joins TRBV13 to TRBJ2-7; 10 bases are a match to TRBD1. Germline values: CDR1 PRHDT, CDR2 FYEKMQ (reference sequence). With 3 bases clipped from V and 5 bases from J, the junction kept 10 bases outside the gene matches. This CDR3 region has 16 residues. The CDR3: CASSLSRDRGGNEQYF. As DNA, the CDR3 is TGTGCCAGCAGCTTGTCCCGGGACAGGGGCGGAAACGAGCAGTACTTC.

This clone has just a few counts. V and J are TRBV18 and TRBJ2-5; 7 nucleotides line up with TRBD2. The CDR3 is 13 amino acids. After removal of 6 bases from V and 5 bases from J, the junction contained 6 bases not matched to a gene. Germline assignment: CDR1 KGHSH and CDR2 LQKENI. CDR3 protein: CASSAGVRETQYF. CDR3 coding DNA: TGTGCCAGCTCCGCGGGAGTTCGGGAGACCCAGTACTTC. Supplemented by reference TRBV18 and TRBJ2-5, the full variable domain reads NAGVMQNPRHLVRRRGQEARLRCSPMKGHSHVYWYRQLPEEGLKFMVYLQKENIIDESGMPKERFSAEFPKEGPSILRIQQVVRGDSAAYFCASSAGVRETQYFGPGTRLLVL.

This chain uses TRBV18 with TRBJ1-1, with 10 bases matching TRBD1. Germline assignment: CDR1 KGHSH and CDR2 LQKENI. There are 17 residues in the CDR3. The junction had 12 bases not matched to a gene; V was cut back by 4 bases and J by 4 bases. In DNA form, the CDR3 reads TGTGCCAGCTCACTATCCGGGACAGGGGTCCAGGGCACTGAAGCTTTCTTT. Translation gives CASSLSGTGVQGTEAFF. Full variable domain (remainder filled in from reference TRBV18 and TRBJ1-1): NAGVMQNPRHLVRRRGQEARLRCSPMKGHSHVYWYRQLPEEGLKFMVYLQKENIIDESGMPKERFSAEFPKEGPSILRIQQVVRGDSAAYFCASSLSGTGVQGTEAFFGQGTRLTVV.

This chain uses TRBV4-1 with TRBJ1-1; 9 nucleotides align to TRBD1. CDR3 length equals 17 residues. Trimming took 1 base from V and 6 from J; bases not matched to a gene: 12. Germline V gene data show CDR1 as MGHRA and CDR2 as YSYEKL. The CDR3, as DNA: TGCGCCAGCAGCCAAGGGGCCCTCCGGGACAGGGACCCTGAAGCTTTCTTT. Its translation is CASSQGALRDRDPEAFF.

The rearrangement links TRBV9 to TRBJ2-1, with 7 bases lining up with TRBD1. V was clipped by 0 bases and J by 4 bases; unmatched bases: 7. The V gene's germline CDR1 is SGDLS and CDR2 YYNGEE. This CDR3 has 16 residues. The CDR3 protein is CASSVGLAGGYNEQFF. The CDR3 DNA reads as TGTGCCAGCAGCGTAGGGCTAGCAGGGGGATACAATGAGCAGTTCTTC.